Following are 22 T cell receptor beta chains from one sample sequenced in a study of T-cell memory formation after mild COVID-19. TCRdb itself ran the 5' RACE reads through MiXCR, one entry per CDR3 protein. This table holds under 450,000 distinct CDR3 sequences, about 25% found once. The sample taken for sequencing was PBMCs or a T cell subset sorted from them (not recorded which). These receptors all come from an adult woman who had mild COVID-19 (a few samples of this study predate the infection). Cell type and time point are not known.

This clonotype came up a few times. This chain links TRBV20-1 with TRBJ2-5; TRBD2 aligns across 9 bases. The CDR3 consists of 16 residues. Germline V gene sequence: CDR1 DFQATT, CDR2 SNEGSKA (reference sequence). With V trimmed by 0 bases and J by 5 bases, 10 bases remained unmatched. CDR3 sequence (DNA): TGCAGTGCTAGAGATAAAAGGAGGAGCGGGAGGGAGACCCAGTACTTC. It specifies CSARDKRRSGRETQYF.

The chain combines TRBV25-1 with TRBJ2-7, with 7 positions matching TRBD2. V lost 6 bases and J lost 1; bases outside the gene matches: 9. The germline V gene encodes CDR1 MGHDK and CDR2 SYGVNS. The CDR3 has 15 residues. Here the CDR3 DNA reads TGTGCCAGCAGAGAAGCTACTAGCGCTTCCTACGAGCAGTACTTC. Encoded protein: CASREATSASYEQYF.

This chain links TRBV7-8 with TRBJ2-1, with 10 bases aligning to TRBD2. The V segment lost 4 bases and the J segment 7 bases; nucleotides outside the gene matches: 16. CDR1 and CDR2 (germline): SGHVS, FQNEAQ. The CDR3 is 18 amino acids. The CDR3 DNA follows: TGTGCCAGCAGCTCACCTCCGCAGCGGGAGGGCCGGTGGAATGAGCAGTTCTTC. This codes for CASSSPPQREGRWNEQFF.

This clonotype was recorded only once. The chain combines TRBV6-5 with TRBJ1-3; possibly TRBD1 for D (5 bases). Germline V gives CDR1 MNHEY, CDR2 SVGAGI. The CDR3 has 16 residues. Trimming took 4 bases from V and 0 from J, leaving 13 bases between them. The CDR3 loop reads CASSSLDNHSGNTIYF. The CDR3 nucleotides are TGTGCCAGCAGTTCATTGGACAACCACTCTGGAAACACCATATATTTT.

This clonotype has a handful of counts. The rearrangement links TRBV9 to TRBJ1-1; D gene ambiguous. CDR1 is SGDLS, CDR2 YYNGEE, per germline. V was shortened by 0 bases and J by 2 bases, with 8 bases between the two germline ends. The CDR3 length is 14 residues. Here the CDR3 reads CASSVENSNTEAFF. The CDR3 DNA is TGTGCCAGCAGCGTAGAAAACAGTAACACTGAAGCTTTCTTT.

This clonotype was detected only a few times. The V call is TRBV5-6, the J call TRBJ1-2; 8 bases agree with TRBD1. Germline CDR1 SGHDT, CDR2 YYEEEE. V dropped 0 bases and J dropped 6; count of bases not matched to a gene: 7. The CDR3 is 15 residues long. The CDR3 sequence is CASSLGGRGLDGYTF. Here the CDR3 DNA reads TGTGCCAGCAGCTTGGGCGGCAGGGGGCTCGATGGCTACACCTTC.

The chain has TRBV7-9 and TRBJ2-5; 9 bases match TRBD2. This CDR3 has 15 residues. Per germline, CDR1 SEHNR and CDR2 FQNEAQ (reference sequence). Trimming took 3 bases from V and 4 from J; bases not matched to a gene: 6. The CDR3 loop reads CASSFSGSTGETQYF. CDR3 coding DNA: TGTGCCAGCAGCTTTAGCGGGAGTACAGGAGAGACCCAGTACTTC.

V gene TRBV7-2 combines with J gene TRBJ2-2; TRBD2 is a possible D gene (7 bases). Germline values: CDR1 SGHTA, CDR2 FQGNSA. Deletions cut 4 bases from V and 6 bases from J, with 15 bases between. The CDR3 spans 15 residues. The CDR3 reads CASSSSRGAAGELFF. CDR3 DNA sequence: TGTGCCAGCAGCTCATCTCGGGGGGCTGCCGGGGAGCTGTTTTTT.

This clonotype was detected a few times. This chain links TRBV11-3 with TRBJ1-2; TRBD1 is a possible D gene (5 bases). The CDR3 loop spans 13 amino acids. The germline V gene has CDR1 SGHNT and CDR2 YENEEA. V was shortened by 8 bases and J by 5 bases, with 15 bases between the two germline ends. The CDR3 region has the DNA TGTGCCAGCGGAGGGGCCTCGGGGTATGGCTACACCTTC. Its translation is CASGGASGYGYTF.

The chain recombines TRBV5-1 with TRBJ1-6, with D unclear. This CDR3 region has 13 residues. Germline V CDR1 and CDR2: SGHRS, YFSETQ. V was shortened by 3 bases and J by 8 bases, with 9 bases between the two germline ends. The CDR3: CASSYDTDSPLHF. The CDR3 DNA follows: TGCGCCAGCAGCTACGACACGGATTCACCCCTCCACTTT. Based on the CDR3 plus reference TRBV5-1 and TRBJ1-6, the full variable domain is KAGVTQTPRYLIKTRGQQVTLSCSPISGHRSVSWYQQTPGQGLQFLFEYFSETQRNKGNFPGRFSGRQFSNSRSEMNVSTLELGDSALYLCASSYDTDSPLHFGNGTRLTVT.

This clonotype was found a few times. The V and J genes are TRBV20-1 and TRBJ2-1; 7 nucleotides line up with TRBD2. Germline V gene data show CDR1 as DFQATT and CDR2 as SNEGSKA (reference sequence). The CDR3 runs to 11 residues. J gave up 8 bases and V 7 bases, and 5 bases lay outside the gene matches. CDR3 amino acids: CSVSSGHEQFF. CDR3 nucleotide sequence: TGCAGTGTTTCTAGCGGACATGAGCAGTTCTTC.

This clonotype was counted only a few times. The CDR3 DNA follows: TGTGCCAGCAGCCACCGGGGGGACTCCTACAATGAGCAGTTCTTC. It codes for CASSHRGDSYNEQFF. The rearrangement uses TRBV7-3 and TRBJ2-1; 7 bases fit TRBD2. With 5 bases clipped from V and 0 bases from J, the junction kept 4 bases outside the gene matches. Germline V gene lookup returns CDR1 SGHTA and CDR2 FQGTGA. The CDR3 contains 15 residues. Drawing the rest from reference TRBV7-3 and TRBJ2-1, the complete variable domain is GAGVSQTPSNKVTEKGKYVELRCDPISGHTALYWYRQSLGQGPEFLIYFQGTGAADDSGLPNDRFFAVRPEGSVSTLKIQRTERGDSAVYLCASSHRGDSYNEQFFGPGTRLTVL.

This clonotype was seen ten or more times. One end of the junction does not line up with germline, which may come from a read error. The CDR3 loop reads CASSLAASVPGELFF. The CDR3, as DNA: TGTGCTAGCAGCTTAGCGGCGTCGGTCCCCGGGGAGCTGTTTTTT. V and J are TRBV7-7 and TRBJ2-2; D is possibly TRBD2 (6 bases). The CDR3 consists of 15 residues. Germline lookup yields CDR1 SSHAT and CDR2 FNYEAQ (reference sequence).

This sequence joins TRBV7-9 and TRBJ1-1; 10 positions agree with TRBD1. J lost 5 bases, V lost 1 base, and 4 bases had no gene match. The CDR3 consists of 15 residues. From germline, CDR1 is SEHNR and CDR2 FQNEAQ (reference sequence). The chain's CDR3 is CASSLGGTGETEAFF. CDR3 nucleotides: TGTGCCAGCAGCTTAGGGGGGACAGGGGAAACTGAAGCTTTCTTT.

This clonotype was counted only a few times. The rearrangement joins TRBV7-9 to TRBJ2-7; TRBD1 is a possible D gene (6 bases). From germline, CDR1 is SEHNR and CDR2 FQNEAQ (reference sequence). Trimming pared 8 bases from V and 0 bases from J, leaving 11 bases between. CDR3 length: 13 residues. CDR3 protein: CASGSGVSYEQYF. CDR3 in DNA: TGTGCCAGCGGGTCAGGGGTCTCCTACGAGCAGTACTTC.

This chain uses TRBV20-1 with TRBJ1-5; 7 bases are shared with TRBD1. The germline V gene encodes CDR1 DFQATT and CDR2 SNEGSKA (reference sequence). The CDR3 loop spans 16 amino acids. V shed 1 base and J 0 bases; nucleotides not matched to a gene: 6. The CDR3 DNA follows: TGCAGTGCTAGAGCAAAAACAGGGGTTAGCAATCAGCCCCAGCATTTT. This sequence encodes CSARAKTGVSNQPQHF.

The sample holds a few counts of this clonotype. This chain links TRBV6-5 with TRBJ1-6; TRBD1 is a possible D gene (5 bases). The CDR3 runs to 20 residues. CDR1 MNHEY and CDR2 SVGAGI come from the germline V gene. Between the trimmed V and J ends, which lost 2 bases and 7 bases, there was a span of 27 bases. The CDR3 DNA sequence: TGTGCCAGCAGTTACACGGATTTTCACCTAGGGACCGATCACAATTCACCCCTCCACTTT. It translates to CASSYTDFHLGTDHNSPLHF.

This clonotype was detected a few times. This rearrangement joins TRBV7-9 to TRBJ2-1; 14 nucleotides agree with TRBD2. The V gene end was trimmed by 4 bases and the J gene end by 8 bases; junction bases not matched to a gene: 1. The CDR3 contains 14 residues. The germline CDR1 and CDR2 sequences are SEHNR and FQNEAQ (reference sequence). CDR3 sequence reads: CASSSGLAGDEQFF. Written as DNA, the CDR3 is TGTGCCAGCAGCTCGGGACTAGCGGGAGATGAGCAGTTCTTC.

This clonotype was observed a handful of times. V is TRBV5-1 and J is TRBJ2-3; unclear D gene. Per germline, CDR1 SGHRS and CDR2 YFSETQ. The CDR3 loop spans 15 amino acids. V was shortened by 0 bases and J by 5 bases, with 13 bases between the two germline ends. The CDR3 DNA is TGCGCCAGCAGCTTGGGGGCAAGGGCAGGAGATACGCAGTATTTT. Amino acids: CASSLGARAGDTQYF.

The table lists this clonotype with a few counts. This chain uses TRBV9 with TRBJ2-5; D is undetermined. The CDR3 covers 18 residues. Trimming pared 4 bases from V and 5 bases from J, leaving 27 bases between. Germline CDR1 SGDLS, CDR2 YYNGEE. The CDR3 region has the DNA TGTGCCAGCAGCACCTCGGACCCCTCGTTGTCCAATTTGGAGACCCAGTACTTC. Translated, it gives CASSTSDPSLSNLETQYF.

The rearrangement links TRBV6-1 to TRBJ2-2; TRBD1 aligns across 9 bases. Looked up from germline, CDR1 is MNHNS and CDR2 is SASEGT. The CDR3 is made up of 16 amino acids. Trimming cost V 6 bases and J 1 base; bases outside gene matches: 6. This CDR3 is CASSPQGAMNTGELFF. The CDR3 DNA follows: TGTGCCAGCAGCCCACAGGGGGCCATGAACACCGGGGAGCTGTTTTTT.

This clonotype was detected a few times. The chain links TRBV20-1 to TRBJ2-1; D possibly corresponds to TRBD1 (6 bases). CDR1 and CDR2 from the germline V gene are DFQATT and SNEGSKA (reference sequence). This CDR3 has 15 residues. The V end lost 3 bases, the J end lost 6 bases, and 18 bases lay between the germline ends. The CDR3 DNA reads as TGCAGTGCTAGCCCCTCGGCCAGGGGATTCAATGAGCAGTTCTTC. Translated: CSASPSARGFNEQFF.